A selection of T cell receptor beta chains follows, all from one sample in a study of control samples from healthy donors and cancer patients. Clones were read by immunoSEQ multiplex PCR, and TCRdb kept only the in-frame ones, dropping some. The sample lists some 150,000 clones, roughly 92% seen once, with 2% to 2.5% in the top ten. The sample taken for sequencing was blood. These receptors all come from a man aged 50 to 60 in good health. The CDR3 runs from the conserved cysteine through the conserved F or W. The order of the fields is D gene, V gene, J gene, clone size, CDR3 protein, CDR3 DNA. D genes are given only for firm matches. Some rows mark clone size as missing; the rest say once, few, many or name a class of expanded clone.

.	TRBV11-2	TRBJ2-7	.	CASSGVGRASYEQYF	TGTGCCAGCAGCGGGGTAGGCAGGGCCTCCTACGAGCAGTACTTC
TRBD1	TRBV3-1/TRBV3-2	TRBJ2-1	.	CASSQWDREREQFF	TGTGCCAGCAGCCAATGGGACAGGGAGAGAGAGCAGTTCTTC
.	TRBV4-2	TRBJ2-1	.	CASSQGLDNEQFF	TGTGCCAGCAGCCAAGGACTAGACAATGAGCAGTTCTTC
.	TRBV30	TRBJ2-7	.	CAWSVLEGLSSYEQYF	TGTGCCTGGAGTGTACTTGAGGGGCTCAGCTCCTACGAGCAGTACTTC
.	TRBV19	TRBJ1-5	few	CASSPLDQPQHF	TGTGCCAGTAGTCCCCTCGATCAGCCCCAGCATTTT
.	TRBV6-5	TRBJ1-5	.	CASTIQGGNQPQHF	TGTGCCAGCACTATACAGGGCGGCAATCAGCCCCAGCATTTT
.	TRBV2	TRBJ2-1	.	CASSLRDPEWVGQFF	TGTGCCAGCAGTCTCCGGGACCCTGAATGGGTGGGGCAGTTCTTC
.	TRBV10-1	TRBJ2-2	.	CASSAMGERTGELFF	TGCGCCAGCAGTGCGATGGGGGAGCGGACCGGGGAGCTGTTTTTT
TRBD1	TRBV27	TRBJ1-3	.	CASSAGTGRIGNTIYF	TGTGCCAGCAGTGCCGGGACAGGGAGGATAGGGAACACCATATATTTT
TRBD1	TRBV11-2	TRBJ2-4	.	CASSARQGARDIQYF	TGTGCCAGCAGCGCTAGACAGGGGGCTAGGGACATTCAGTACTTC
.	TRBV11-2	TRBJ2-1	.	CASSLDRYNEQFF	TGTGCCAGCAGCTTAGACAGGTACAATGAGCAGTTCTTC
.	TRBV28	TRBJ2-5	.	CASTLGEGAGTQYF	TGTGCCAGCACACTCGGGGAGGGGGCGGGGACCCAGTACTTC
TRBD2	TRBV6-5	TRBJ2-1	.	CASKREGNEQFF	TGTGCCAGCAAGCGGGAGGGCAATGAGCAGTTCTTC
TRBD1	TRBV11-2	TRBJ2-5	.	CASRGSYRGLVETQYF	TGTGCCAGCAGGGGGTCCTACAGGGGGTTGGTGGAGACCCAGTACTTC
.	TRBV5-5	TRBJ2-3	.	CASRGRSTDTQYF	TGTGCCAGCAGGGGACGGAGCACAGATACGCAGTATTTT
.	TRBV5-4	TRBJ1-1	.	CASSRTPSGTEAFF	TGTGCCAGCAGCCGGACCCCTAGTGGCACTGAAGCTTTCTTT
TRBD1	TRBV27	TRBJ1-1	.	CASSSQGAVTEAFF	TGTGCCAGCAGTTCACAGGGGGCGGTCACTGAAGCTTTCTTT
TRBD1	TRBV28	TRBJ2-1	.	CASSSGQGDEQFF	TGTGCCAGCAGTTCTGGACAGGGAGATGAGCAGTTCTTC
TRBD2	TRBV10-3	TRBJ2-6	once	CAISGTSGSGANVLTF	TGTGCCATCAGTGGGACTAGTGGATCGGGGGCCAACGTCCTGACTTTC
TRBD2	TRBV3-1/TRBV3-2	TRBJ2-2	.	CASSQGTSGTTGELFF	TGTGCCAGCAGCCAGGGGACTAGCGGGACGACCGGGGAGCTGTTTTTT
.	TRBV11-2	TRBJ2-7	.	CASSLPRNEQYF	TGTGCCAGCAGCCTTCCTAGGAACGAGCAGTACTTC
.	TRBV10-3	TRBJ1-5	once	CAISETNQPQHF	TGTGCCATCAGTGAAACTAATCAGCCCCAGCATTTT
.	TRBV5-1	TRBJ1-5	.	CASSLVRPAINQPQHF	TGCGCCAGCAGCTTGGTAAGGCCGGCCATTAATCAGCCCCAGCATTTT
.	TRBV5-1	TRBJ1-6	.	CASSLRQDLFDSPLHF	TGCGCCAGCAGCTTGAGACAGGACCTATTTGATTCACCCCTCCACTTT
TRBD2	TRBV9	TRBJ2-1	once	CASSVLPGREGLTTEQFF	TGTGCCAGCAGCGTACTGCCAGGGCGGGAGGGCCTAACAACTGAGCAGTTCTTC
.	TRBV3-1/TRBV3-2	TRBJ2-7	.	CASSPKTSPAFGEQYF	TGTGCCAGCAGCCCCAAAACTAGCCCAGCCTTCGGCGAGCAGTACTTC
.	TRBV9	TRBJ2-1	.	CASSVASTNEQFF	TGTGCCAGCAGCGTAGCAAGCACCAATGAGCAGTTCTTC
.	TRBV7-9	TRBJ1-6	.	CASSLLDIGVRGTLHF	TGTGCCAGCAGCTTACTGGACATTGGGGTACGGGGGACCCTCCACTTT
TRBD2	TRBV6-2/TRBV6-3	TRBJ2-7	.	CASSPHLAGLNEQYF	TGTGCCAGCAGCCCCCACCTAGCGGGATTGAACGAGCAGTACTTC
.	TRBV2	TRBJ2-1	.	CASRAAATYNEQFF	TGTGCCAGCCGTGCGGCTGCTACCTACAATGAGCAGTTCTTC
TRBD1	TRBV28	TRBJ1-5	.	CASSHGTGKNQPQHF	TGTGCCAGCAGCCACGGGACAGGGAAAAATCAGCCCCAGCATTTT
.	TRBV19	TRBJ1-4	.	CASQLGTADEKLFF	TGTGCCAGTCAGTTGGGGACCGCGGATGAAAAACTGTTTTTT
.	TRBV15	TRBJ1-2	.	CATSRSNYGYTF	TGTGCCACCAGCAGGAGTAACTATGGCTACACCTTC
.	TRBV28	TRBJ1-1	.	CASSLSGSWDTEAFF	TGTGCCAGCAGTTTATCAGGGAGCTGGGACACTGAAGCTTTCTTT
TRBD1	TRBV10-3	TRBJ2-3	.	CAISPTGMGTDTQYF	TGTGCCATCTCCCCGACAGGGATGGGAACAGATACGCAGTATTTT
.	TRBV30	TRBJ2-7	.	CAWSGSHEQYF	TGTGCCTGGAGTGGAAGCCACGAGCAGTACTTC
TRBD2	TRBV5-1	TRBJ2-2	.	CASRLAGGNTGELFF	TGCGCCAGCAGACTAGCGGGAGGAAACACCGGGGAGCTGTTTTTT
.	TRBV12-3/TRBV12-4	TRBJ2-7	.	CASSSADEQYF	TGTGCCAGCAGTTCGGCCGATGAGCAGTACTTC
.	TRBV19	TRBJ1-5	.	CASNGGGNQPQHF	TGTGCCAGTAATGGGGGTGGAAATCAGCCCCAGCATTTT
TRBD2	TRBV4-1	TRBJ2-1	.	CASSRSLAEIYNEQFF	TGCGCCAGCAGCCGATCACTAGCGGAGATCTACAATGAGCAGTTCTTC
.	TRBV18	TRBJ1-6	once	CASSPTYENSPLHF	TGTGCCAGCTCTCCGACATATGAGAATTCACCCCTCCACTTT
.	TRBV6-1	TRBJ2-1	.	CASSDRVNEQFF	TGTGCCAGCAGTGACAGGGTTAATGAGCAGTTCTTC
TRBD2	TRBV3-1/TRBV3-2	TRBJ2-1	.	CASSLLAGVGDGNEQFF	TGTGCCAGCAGCCTACTAGCGGGAGTAGGGGATGGCAATGAGCAGTTCTTC
TRBD1	TRBV7-8	TRBJ2-1	.	CASSQKGTGGINEQFF	TGTGCCAGCAGCCAAAAGGGGACAGGGGGAATAAATGAGCAGTTCTTC
TRBD1	TRBV9	TRBJ1-1	.	CASLPAPGQGTEAFF	TGTGCCAGCCTACCCGCTCCGGGACAGGGCACTGAAGCTTTCTTT
.	TRBV18	TRBJ2-5	.	CASSPPSAPSETQYF	TGTGCCAGCTCACCACCGTCCGCTCCTTCCGAGACCCAGTACTTC
.	TRBV4-1	TRBJ2-7	.	CASSREARGARAEQYF	TGCGCCAGCAGCCGGGAGGCCCGGGGGGCGCGTGCCGAGCAGTACTTC
.	TRBV3-1/TRBV3-2	TRBJ1-2	.	CASSQVVGGYTF	TGTGCCAGCAGCCAAGTAGTAGGTGGCTACACCTTC
TRBD2	TRBV11-2	TRBJ2-7	once	CASSRLAGGVSYEQYF	TGTGCCAGCAGCAGACTAGCGGGAGGGGTGTCCTACGAGCAGTACTTC
.	TRBV19	TRBJ1-3	.	CASSRVSGNTIYF	TGTGCCAGTAGCCGTGTCTCTGGAAACACCATATATTTT